The sequence of this TCR beta chain was determined in a study of a mutant IDH1 vaccine in newly diagnosed glioma. Study-level information: Of treated patients, approximately 60% were men and 37.5% women, averaging roughly 37 years. Previous treatment comprised radiotherapy, temozolomide, or both, mostly both.

Findings and caveats of the study: Variations in leading peripheral T cell clonotypes appeared to have no connection with pseudoprogression.

As to this clone: The antigen is undetermined.

The method was immunoSEQ multiplex PCR; TCRdb's version includes in-frame clones alone and lacks a portion of them. The sample lists 20,000 to 25,000 clones, approximately 82% occurring once. The V gene's germline CDR1 is MRHNA and CDR2 SNTAGT. The ends were cut back, 8 bases at V and 3 bases at J, with 13 bases in the middle. The CDR3 is 13 residues long. Time point specified: week 23, last vaccination. The investigators gave 300 ug of mutant IDH1 20-mer peptide in each vaccine dose, together with topical imiquimod. The sequence was collected from a man aged 25 to 40 with glioma. The starting material was PBMCs, obtained from a glioma patient whose treatment included an IDH1 peptide vaccine. The rearrangement uses TRBV6-4 and TRBJ1-1; D may be TRBD1 (5 bases). Here the CDR3 DNA reads TGTGCCAGCTCCAATACCAGGGACACTGAAGCTTTCTTT. Its translation is CASSNTRDTEAFF.